Listed here is a single T cell receptor beta chain. Its target antigen remains unknown. No quality values exist for individual bases; no much larger clone is one base distant. TCRbeta sequencing used genomic DNA from CD8+ cells, following the manufacturer's instructions. The immunoSEQ assay was used for TCRbeta sequencing, which was carried out at a genomics technology centre in Finland. From the authors' description of their analysis: The clonotype tables produced by the immunoSEQ preprocessing pipeline were converted into VDJtools format, and any non-productive clonotypes were filtered out. Any sample with fewer than 10,000 reads was excluded, the remaining samples were subsampled to 10,000 reads, and most of the eight CND-RA samples made it through. Shannon-Wiener, Simpson and clonality indices were calculated with the VDJtools CalcDiversityStats function on data subsampled to 10,000 reads. To infer antigen specificity, non-singleton TCRbeta clonotypes were hard-matched against VDJdb, with no mismatches permitted. CDR3 sequences differing by one amino acid (Hamming distance 1) were grouped into clusters with potentially shared antigen targets. After each group was resampled to six samples, one-sided Fisher's exact tests checked public clonotypes for group enrichment, with the whole procedure repeated ten times. TCRdb's version of the immuneACCESS table is confined to in-frame rearrangements and falls short of the full clone set. An unresolved V gene accounts for under half of the shortfall where checked; the remainder is of unknown origin. V and J calls and clone size are given by that table; D and trimming were obtained from the DNA. In this sample the table shows 4,000 to 5,000 clones, approximately 70% of which occur a single time. The top ten hold about 35% of the sample.

CND-RA patients tested negative on the clinical CCP2 antibody test, and even with active therapy their joint destruction kept progressing. Every CND-RA patient had failed conventional anti-rheumatic therapy and showed typical joint destruction in the wrists and ankles. Sampling of CND-RA patients was performed not at diagnosis but after long disease histories, which spanned decades in several cases. Roughly 48 millilitres of EDTA-anticoagulated peripheral blood were collected from each patient. Peripheral blood mononuclear cells were isolated by Ficoll-Paque PLUS density gradient separation. Using AutoMACS magnetic bead positive selection, CD8+ cells were isolated from either fresh or cryopreserved PBMCs, and flow cytometry was used to check purity. Genomic DNA was extracted using Nucleospin Tissue or Tissue XS kits and then quantified on a Qubit 2.0 fluorometer. The data were taken from a study of CD8 T cells in seronegative destructive rheumatoid arthritis (dated by TCRdb to 2018 to 2020). As for the study more broadly: Biological drugs were being received by seven of the eight CND-RA patients at the time of sampling. Comparison cohorts of seropositive RA, seronegative RA and healthy controls came from an earlier published TCRbeta dataset rather than new sequencing. Peripheral CD8+ TCRbeta repertoires were compared between CCP-negative destructive rheumatoid arthritis (CND-RA) patients and newly diagnosed seropositive RA, seronegative RA and healthy controls. What the authors observed across the whole study: The small size of the CND-RA cohort was acknowledged as a limitation of the study. Compared with controls and other RA subtypes, CND-RA repertoires contained more CMV-reactive and fewer influenza A-reactive CD8+ TCRbeta sequences. CND-RA patients appeared to carry a distinct set of enriched public clonotypes, which the authors read as support for a separate disease subset. After adjusting for age, CND-RA patients appeared to have less diverse, more clonal CD8+ TCRbeta repertoires than other RA subtypes. Across the roughly 120,000 clonotypes tested, no public clonotype enrichment remained significant after Benjamini-Hochberg correction. Without diagnostic samples, TCR repertoire differences may partly reflect poor disease control over the years rather than being present at onset.

Trimming takes 0 bases off V and 6 bases off J; junction bases not matched to a gene: 10. The germline V gene gives CDR1 as SGHDT and CDR2 as YYEEEE. Measured from the cysteine to the phenylalanine, the CDR3 is 18 residues long. Just CDR3 DNA is preserved here, 54 bases in frame from base 1. The rearrangement joined TRBV5-6 to TRBJ2-3, and 13 junctional nucleotides match TRBD2. The source is a woman aged 50-75 years with seronegative destructive rheumatoid arthritis. The sequencing sample was made of CD8+ T cells from blood. The DNA is as follows: TGTGCCAGCAGCTTGGTTATTACTAGCGGGGGGGGCGGGGATACGCAGTATTTT. This yields the protein CASSLVITSGGGGDTQYF.